Below, one TCR beta chain is given with its context. The antigen is unknown. TCRdb's table, derived via immunoSEQ multiplex PCR, lists solely in-frame clones and lacks some. The sample lists around 230,000 clones, 80% to 85% occurring once. The record originates from a study of Tregs in tolerant kidney transplant recipients. Notes on the study in general: Biological reproducibility was not directly addressed in this study.

This CDR3 spans 17 amino acids. Losses at the gene ends were 2 bases for V and 2 bases for J; bases not matched to a gene: 14. CDR1 and CDR2 from the germline V gene are SQVTM and ANQGSEA. Specimen: CD4+ T cells from blood. V and J are TRBV29-1 and TRBJ2-5; 7 bases map to TRBD2. This clonotype originated in a human donor in good health. CDR3 coding DNA: TGCAGCGTTGAATGGGGTAGTGTGGGGAGGGCTCAAGAGACCCAGTACTTC. Translated: CSVEWGSVGRAQETQYF. Full variable domain (remainder filled in from reference TRBV29-1 and TRBJ2-5): SAVISQKPSRDICQRGTSLTIQCQVDSQVTMMFWYRQQPGQSLTLIATANQGSEATYESGFVIDKFPISRPNLTFSTLTVSNMSPEDSSIYLCSVEWGSVGRAQETQYFGPGTRLLVL.